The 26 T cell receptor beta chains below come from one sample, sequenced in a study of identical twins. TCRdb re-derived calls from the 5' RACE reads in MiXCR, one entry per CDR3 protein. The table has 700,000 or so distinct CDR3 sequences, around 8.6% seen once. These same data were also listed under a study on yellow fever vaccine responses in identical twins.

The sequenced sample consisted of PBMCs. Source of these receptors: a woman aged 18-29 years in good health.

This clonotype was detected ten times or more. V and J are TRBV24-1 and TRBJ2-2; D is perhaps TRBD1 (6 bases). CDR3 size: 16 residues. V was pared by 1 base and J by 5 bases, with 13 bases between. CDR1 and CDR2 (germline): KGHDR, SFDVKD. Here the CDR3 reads CATSDLGTRGTGELFF. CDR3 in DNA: TGTGCCACCAGTGATTTAGGGACCAGGGGAACCGGGGAGCTGTTTTTT.

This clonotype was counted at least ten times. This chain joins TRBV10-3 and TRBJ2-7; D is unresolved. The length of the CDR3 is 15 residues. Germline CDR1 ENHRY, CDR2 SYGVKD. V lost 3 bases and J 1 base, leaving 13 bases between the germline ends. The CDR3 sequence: CAISDYVGISYEQYF. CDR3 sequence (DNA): TGTGCCATCAGTGACTACGTAGGGATATCCTACGAGCAGTACTTC.

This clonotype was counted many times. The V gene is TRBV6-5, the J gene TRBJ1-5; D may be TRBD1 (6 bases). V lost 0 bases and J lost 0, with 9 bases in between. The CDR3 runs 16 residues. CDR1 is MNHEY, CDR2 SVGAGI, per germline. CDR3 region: CASSYSGQHSNQPQHF. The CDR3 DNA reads TGTGCCAGCAGTTACTCAGGACAGCATAGCAATCAGCCCCAGCATTTT.

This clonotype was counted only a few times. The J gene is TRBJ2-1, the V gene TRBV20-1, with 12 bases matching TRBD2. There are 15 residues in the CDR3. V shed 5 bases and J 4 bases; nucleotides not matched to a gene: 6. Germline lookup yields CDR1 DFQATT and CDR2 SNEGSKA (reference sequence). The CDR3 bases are TGCAGTGCTTCGATGACTAGCGGGAGATACAATGAGCAGTTCTTC. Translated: CSASMTSGRYNEQFF.

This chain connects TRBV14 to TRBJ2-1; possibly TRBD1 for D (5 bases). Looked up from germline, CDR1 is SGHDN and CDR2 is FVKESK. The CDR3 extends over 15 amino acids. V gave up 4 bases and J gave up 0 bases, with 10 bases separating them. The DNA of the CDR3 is TGTGCCAGCAGCCCGACAGTGCTCTCCTACAATGAGCAGTTCTTC. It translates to CASSPTVLSYNEQFF.

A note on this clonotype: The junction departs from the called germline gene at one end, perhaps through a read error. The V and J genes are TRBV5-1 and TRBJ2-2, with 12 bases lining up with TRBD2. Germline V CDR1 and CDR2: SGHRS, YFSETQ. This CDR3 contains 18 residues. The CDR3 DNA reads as TGCGCCAGCAGCGTGGAACTAGCGGGGGGCCCGAAAACCGGGGAGCTGTTTTTT. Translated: CASSVELAGGPKTGELFF. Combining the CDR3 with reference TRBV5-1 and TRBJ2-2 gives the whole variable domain KAGVTQTPRYLIKTRGQQVTLSCSPISGHRSVSWYQQTPGQGLQFLFEYFSETQRNKGNFPGRFSGRQFSNSRSEMNVSTLELGDSALYLCASSVELAGGPKTGELFFGEGSRLTVL.

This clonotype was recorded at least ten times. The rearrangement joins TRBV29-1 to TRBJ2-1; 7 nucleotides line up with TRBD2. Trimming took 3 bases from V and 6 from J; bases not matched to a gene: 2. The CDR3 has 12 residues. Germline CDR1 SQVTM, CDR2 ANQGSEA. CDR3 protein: CSVDRLANEQFF. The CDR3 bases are TGCAGCGTTGATCGACTAGCCAATGAGCAGTTCTTC.

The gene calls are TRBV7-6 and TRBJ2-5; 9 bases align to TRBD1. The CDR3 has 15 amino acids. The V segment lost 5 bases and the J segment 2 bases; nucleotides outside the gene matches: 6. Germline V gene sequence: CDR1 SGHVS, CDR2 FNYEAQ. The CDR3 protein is CASSRGTGNQETQYF. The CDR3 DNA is TGTGCCAGCAGCAGGGGGACAGGGAATCAAGAGACCCAGTACTTC.

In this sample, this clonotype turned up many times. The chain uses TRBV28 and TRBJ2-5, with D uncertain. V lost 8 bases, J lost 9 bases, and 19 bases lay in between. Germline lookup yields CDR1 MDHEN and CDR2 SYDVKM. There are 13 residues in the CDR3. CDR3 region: CASGKVTPQAQYF. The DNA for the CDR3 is TGTGCCAGCGGCAAGGTCACCCCTCAGGCCCAGTACTTC.

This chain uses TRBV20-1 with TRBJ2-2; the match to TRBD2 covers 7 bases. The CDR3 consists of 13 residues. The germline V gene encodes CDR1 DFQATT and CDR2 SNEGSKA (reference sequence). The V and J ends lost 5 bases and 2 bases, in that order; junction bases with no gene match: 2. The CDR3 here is CSAAGVNTGELFF. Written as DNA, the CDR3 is TGCAGTGCTGCGGGAGTCAACACCGGGGAGCTGTTTTTT.

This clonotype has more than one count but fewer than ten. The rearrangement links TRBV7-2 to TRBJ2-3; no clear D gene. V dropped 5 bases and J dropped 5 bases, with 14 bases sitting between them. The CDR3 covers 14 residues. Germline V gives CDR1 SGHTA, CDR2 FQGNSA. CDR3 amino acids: CASSLGQPRDTQYF. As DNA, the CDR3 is TGTGCCAGCAGCCTCGGTCAGCCCCGAGATACGCAGTATTTT. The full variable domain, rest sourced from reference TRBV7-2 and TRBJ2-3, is GAGVSQSPSNKVTEKGKDVELRCDPISGHTALYWYRQSLGQGLEFLIYFQGNSAPDKSGLPSDRFSAERTGGSVSTLTIQRTQQEDSAVYLCASSLGQPRDTQYFGPGTRLTVL.

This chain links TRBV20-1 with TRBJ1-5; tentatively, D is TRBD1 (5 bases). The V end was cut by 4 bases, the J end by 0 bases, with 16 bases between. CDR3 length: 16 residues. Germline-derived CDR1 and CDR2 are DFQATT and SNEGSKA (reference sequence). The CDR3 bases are TGCAGTGCTACTGCAGGGCGTATTAATAGCAATCAGCCCCAGCATTTT. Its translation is CSATAGRINSNQPQHF.

The CDR3 DNA is TGTGCCAGCAGGGGGTGGGGGACACCCCACGAGCAGTACTTC. This encodes CASRGWGTPHEQYF. V and J are TRBV5-6 and TRBJ2-7; tentatively, D is TRBD1 (6 bases). Germline-derived CDR1 and CDR2 are SGHDT and YYEEEE. Trimming removed 5 bases at V and 5 bases at J, with 17 bases between. The CDR3 consists of 14 residues.

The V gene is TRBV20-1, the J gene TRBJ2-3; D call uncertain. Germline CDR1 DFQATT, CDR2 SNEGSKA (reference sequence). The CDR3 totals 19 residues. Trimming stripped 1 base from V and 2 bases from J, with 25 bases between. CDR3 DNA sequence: TGCAGTGCTAGAGTACGGACCTGGAGCTTAACAGTCCCCACAGATACGCAGTATTTT. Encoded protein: CSARVRTWSLTVPTDTQYF.

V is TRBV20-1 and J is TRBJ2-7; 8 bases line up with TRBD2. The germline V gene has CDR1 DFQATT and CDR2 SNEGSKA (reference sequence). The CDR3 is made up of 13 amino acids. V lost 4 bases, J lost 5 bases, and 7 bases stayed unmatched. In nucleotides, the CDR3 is TGCAGTGCTAAAGCGGGAGTGTCCAACGAGCAGTACTTC. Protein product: CSAKAGVSNEQYF.

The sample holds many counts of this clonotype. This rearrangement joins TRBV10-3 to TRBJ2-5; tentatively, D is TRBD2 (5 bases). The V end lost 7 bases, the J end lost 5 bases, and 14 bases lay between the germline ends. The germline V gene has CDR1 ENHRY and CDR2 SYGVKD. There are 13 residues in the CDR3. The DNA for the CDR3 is TGTGCCATCAAGAGGGATGCGTTCGAGACCCAGTACTTC. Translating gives CAIKRDAFETQYF.

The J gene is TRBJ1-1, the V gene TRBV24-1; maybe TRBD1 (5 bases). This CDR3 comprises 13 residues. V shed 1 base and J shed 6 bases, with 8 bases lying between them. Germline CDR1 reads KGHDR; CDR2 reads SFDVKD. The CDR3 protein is CATSDLSGSEAFF. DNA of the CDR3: TGTGCCACCAGTGATTTATCAGGGTCTGAAGCTTTCTTT.

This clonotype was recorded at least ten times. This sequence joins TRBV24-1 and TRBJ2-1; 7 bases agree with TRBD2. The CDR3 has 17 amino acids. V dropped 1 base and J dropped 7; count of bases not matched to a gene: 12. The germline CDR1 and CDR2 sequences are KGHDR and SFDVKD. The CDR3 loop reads CATSDFWRENRGNEQFF. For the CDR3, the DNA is TGTGCCACCAGTGATTTTTGGCGGGAGAACAGAGGGAATGAGCAGTTCTTC.

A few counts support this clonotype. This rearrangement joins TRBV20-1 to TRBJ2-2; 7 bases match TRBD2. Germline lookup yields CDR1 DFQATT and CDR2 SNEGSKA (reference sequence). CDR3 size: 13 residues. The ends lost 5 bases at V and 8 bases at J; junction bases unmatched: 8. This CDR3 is CSAGIAGQGELFF. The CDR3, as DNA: TGCAGTGCTGGAATAGCGGGCCAGGGGGAGCTGTTTTTT.

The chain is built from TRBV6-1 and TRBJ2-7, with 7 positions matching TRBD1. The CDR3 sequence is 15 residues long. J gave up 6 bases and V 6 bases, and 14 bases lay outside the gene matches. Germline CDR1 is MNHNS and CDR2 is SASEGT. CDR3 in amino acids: CASSRDGTVSLEQYF. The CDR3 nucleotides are TGTGCCAGCAGCCGTGACGGGACAGTTTCCCTCGAGCAGTACTTC.

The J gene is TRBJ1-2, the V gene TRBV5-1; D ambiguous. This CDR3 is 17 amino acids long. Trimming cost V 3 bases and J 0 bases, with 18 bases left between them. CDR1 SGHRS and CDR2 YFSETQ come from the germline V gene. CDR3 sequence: CASSWTTTALSNYGYTF. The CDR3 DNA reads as TGCGCCAGCAGCTGGACTACGACGGCATTATCTAACTATGGCTACACCTTC.

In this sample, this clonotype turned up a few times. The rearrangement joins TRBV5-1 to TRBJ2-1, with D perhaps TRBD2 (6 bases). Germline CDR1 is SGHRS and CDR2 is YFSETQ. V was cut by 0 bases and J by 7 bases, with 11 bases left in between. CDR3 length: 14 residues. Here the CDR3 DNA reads TGCGCCAGCAGCTTGGGAGGAGGGTTGAATGAGCAGTTCTTC. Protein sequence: CASSLGGGLNEQFF.

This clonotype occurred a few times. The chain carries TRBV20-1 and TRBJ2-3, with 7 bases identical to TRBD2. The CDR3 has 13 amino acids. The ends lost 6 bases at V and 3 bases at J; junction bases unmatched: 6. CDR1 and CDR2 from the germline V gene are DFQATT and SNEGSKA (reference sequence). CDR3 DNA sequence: TGCAGTGCAGCGGGGCGAGGGACAGATACGCAGTATTTT. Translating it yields CSAAGRGTDTQYF.

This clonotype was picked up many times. CDR3 bases: TGTGCCACCACGAGCGGGACCTACAATGAGCAGTTCTTC. Translation: CATTSGTYNEQFF. This chain joins TRBV10-3 and TRBJ2-1, with TRBD2 matching over 7 bases. Germline CDR1 and CDR2: ENHRY and SYGVKD. CDR3 length equals 13 residues. The junction had 5 bases not matched to a gene; V was cut back by 10 bases and J by 2 bases.

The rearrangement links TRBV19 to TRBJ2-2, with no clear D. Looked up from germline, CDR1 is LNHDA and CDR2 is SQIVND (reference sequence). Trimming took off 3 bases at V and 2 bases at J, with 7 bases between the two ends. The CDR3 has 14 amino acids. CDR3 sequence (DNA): TGTGCCAGTAGTATGGTGTATAACACCGGGGAGCTGTTTTTT. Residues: CASSMVYNTGELFF.

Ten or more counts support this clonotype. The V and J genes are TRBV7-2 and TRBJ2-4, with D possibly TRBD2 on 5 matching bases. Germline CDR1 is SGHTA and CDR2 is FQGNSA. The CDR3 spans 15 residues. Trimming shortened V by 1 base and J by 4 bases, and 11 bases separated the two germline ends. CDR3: CASSLDGGGKNIQYF. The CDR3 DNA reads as TGTGCCAGCAGCTTAGACGGAGGCGGGAAAAACATTCAGTACTTC.